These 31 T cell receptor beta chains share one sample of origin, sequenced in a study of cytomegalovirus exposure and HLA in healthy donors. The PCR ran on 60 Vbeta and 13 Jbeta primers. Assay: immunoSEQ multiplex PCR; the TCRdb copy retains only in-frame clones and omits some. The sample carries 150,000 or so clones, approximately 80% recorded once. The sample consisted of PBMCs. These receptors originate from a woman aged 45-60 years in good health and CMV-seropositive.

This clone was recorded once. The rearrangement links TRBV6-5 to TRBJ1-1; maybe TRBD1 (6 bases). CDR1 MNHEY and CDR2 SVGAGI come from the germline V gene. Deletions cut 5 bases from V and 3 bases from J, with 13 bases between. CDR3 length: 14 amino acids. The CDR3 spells CASSISGVHTEAFF. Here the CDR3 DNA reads TGTGCCAGCAGTATTTCAGGGGTTCACACTGAAGCTTTCTTT.

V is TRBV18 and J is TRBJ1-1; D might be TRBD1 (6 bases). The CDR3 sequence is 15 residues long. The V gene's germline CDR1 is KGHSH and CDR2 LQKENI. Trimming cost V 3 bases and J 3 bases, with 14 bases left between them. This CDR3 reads CASSPLQGFDTEAFF. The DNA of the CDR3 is TGTGCCAGCTCACCTTTACAGGGATTCGACACTGAAGCTTTCTTT.

CDR3 coding DNA: TGTGCCAGCAGTTCCGGACAGGGGGGCTCCTACGAGCAGTACTTC. Residues: CASSSGQGGSYEQYF. V gene TRBV28 combines with J gene TRBJ2-7; the match to TRBD1 covers 10 bases. The CDR3 length is 15 residues. The trim removed 4 bases at V and 0 bases at J, leaving 3 bases unmatched. Germline-derived CDR1 and CDR2 are MDHEN and SYDVKM.

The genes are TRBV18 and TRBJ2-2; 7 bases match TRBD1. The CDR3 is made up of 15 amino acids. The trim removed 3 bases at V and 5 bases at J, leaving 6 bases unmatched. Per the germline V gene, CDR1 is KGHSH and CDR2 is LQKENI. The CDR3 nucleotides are TGTGCCAGCTCACCGCCGGGACAGAGGACCGGGGAGCTGTTTTTT. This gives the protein CASSPPGQRTGELFF. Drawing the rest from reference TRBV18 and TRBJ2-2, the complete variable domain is NAGVMQNPRHLVRRRGQEARLRCSPMKGHSHVYWYRQLPEEGLKFMVYLQKENIIDESGMPKERFSAEFPKEGPSILRIQQVVRGDSAAYFCASSPPGQRTGELFFGEGSRLTVL.

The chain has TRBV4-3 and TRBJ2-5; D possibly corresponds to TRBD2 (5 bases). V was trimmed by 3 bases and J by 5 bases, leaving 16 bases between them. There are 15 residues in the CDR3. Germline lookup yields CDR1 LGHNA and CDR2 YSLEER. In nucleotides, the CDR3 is TGCGCCAGCAGCCAGGACTCCGACCCCCTGGAGACCCAGTACTTC. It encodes CASSQDSDPLETQYF.

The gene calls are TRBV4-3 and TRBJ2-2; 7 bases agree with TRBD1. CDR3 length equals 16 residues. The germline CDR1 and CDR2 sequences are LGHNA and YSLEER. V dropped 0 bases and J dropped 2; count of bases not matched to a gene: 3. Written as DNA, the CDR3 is TGCGCCAGCAGCCAAGATAAGGGGGCAAACACCGGGGAGCTGTTTTTT. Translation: CASSQDKGANTGELFF.

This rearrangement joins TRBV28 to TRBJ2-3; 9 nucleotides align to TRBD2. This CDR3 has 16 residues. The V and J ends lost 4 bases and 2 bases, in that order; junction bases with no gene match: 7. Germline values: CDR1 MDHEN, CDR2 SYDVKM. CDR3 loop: CASSWSSGTNTDTQYF. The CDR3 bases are TGTGCCAGCAGTTGGTCTAGCGGGACGAACACAGATACGCAGTATTTT.

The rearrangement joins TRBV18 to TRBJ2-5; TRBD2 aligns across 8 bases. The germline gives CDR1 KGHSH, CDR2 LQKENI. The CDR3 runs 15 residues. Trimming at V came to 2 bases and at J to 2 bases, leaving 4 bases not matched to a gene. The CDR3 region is CASSPLSGRQETQYF. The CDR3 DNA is TGTGCCAGCTCACCATTGAGCGGGAGACAAGAGACCCAGTACTTC.

The CDR3 spells CASSWAPPAGGTDTQYF. CDR3 nucleotide sequence: TGTGCCAGCAGCTGGGCTCCCCCAGCGGGAGGGACAGATACGCAGTATTTT. The rearrangement links TRBV7-2 to TRBJ2-3, with TRBD2 identical over 10 bases. V lost 4 bases to trimming and J lost 3 bases; unmatched junction nucleotides: 10. The germline CDR1 and CDR2 sequences are SGHTA and FQGNSA. The CDR3 has 17 residues.

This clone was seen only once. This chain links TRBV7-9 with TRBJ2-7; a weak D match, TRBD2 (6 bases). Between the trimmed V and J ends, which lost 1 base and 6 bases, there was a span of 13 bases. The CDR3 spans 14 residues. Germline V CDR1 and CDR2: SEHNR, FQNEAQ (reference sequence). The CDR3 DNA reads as TGTGCCAGCAGCTTAGGGTCCGGGAGAGGCGAGCAGTACTTC. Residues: CASSLGSGRGEQYF.

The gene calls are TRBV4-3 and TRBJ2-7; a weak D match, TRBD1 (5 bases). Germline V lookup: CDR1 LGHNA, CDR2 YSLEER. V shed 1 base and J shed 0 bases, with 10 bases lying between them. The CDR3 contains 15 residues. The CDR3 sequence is CASSQVQGSSYEQYF. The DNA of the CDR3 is TGCGCCAGCAGCCAAGTCCAGGGAAGCTCCTACGAGCAGTACTTC.

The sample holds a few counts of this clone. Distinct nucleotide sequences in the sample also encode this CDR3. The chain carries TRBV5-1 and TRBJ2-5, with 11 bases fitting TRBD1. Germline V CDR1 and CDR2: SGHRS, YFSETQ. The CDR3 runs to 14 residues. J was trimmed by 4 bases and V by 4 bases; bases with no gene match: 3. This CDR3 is CASSPGTGGETQYF. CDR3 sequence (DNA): TGCGCCAGCAGCCCCGGGACAGGGGGAGAGACCCAGTACTTC.

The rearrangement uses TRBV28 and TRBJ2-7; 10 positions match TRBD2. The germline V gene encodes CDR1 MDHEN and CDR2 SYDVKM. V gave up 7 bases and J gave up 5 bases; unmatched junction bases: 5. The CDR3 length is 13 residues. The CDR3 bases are TGTGCCAGCACTAGCGGGAGCATCGACGAGCAGTACTTC. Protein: CASTSGSIDEQYF.

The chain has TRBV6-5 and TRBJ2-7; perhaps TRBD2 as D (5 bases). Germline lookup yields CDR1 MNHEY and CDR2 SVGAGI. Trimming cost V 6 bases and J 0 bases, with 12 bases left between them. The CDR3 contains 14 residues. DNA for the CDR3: TGTGCCAGCAGGTCCGGGGTTCCCTCCTACGAGCAGTACTTC. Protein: CASRSGVPSYEQYF.

The CDR3 sequence is CASSPPSSNEKLFF. DNA of the CDR3: TGTGCCAGCTCACCTCCTAGCTCGAATGAAAAACTGTTTTTT. The chain couples TRBV18 to TRBJ1-4; D not resolved. The CDR3 has 14 amino acids. Germline V gene lookup returns CDR1 KGHSH and CDR2 LQKENI. V was shortened by 3 bases and J by 5 bases, with 10 bases between the two germline ends. Full variable domain (rest looked up from reference TRBV18 and TRBJ1-4): NAGVMQNPRHLVRRRGQEARLRCSPMKGHSHVYWYRQLPEEGLKFMVYLQKENIIDESGMPKERFSAEFPKEGPSILRIQQVVRGDSAAYFCASSPPSSNEKLFFGSGTQLSVL.

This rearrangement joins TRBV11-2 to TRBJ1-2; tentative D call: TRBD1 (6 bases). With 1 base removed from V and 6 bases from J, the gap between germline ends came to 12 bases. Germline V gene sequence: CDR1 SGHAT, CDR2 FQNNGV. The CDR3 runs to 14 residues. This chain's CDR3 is CASSLARQVNGYTF. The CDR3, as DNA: TGTGCCAGCAGCTTAGCACGACAGGTGAATGGCTACACCTTC.

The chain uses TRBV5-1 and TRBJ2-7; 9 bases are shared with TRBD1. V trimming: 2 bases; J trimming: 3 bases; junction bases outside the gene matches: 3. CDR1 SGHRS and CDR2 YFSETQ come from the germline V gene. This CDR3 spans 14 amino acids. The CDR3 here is CASSFGTGSYEQYF. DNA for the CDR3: TGCGCCAGCAGCTTCGGGACAGGGAGCTACGAGCAGTACTTC.

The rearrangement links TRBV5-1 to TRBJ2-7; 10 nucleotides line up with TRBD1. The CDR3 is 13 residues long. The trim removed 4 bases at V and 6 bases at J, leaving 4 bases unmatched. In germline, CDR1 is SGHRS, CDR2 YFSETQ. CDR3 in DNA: TGCGCCAGCAGCGGGGGGGACAGGGGCGAGCAGTACTTC. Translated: CASSGGDRGEQYF. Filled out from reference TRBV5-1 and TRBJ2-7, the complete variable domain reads KAGVTQTPRYLIKTRGQQVTLSCSPISGHRSVSWYQQTPGQGLQFLFEYFSETQRNKGNFPGRFSGRQFSNSRSEMNVSTLELGDSALYLCASSGGDRGEQYFGPGTRLTVT.

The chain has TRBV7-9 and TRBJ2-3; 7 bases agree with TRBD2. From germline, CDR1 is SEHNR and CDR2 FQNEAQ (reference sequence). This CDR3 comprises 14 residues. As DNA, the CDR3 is TGTTCCACCGGAGAGGGCGGACTAGGGGATACGCAGTATTTT. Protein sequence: CSTGEGGLGDTQYF.

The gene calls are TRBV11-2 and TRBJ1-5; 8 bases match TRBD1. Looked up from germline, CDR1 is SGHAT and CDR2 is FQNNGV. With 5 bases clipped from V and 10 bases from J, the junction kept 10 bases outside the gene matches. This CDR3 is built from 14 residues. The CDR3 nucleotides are TGTGCCAGCAGCGCCACAGGGGGAATGGGCCCCCAGCATTTT. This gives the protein CASSATGGMGPQHF.

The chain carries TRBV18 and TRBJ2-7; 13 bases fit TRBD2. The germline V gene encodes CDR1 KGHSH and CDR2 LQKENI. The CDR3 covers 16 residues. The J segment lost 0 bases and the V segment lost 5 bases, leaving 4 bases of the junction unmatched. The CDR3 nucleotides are TGTGCCAGCTCAACTAGCGGGGGGGTAAGCTCCTACGAGCAGTACTTC. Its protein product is CASSTSGGVSSYEQYF.

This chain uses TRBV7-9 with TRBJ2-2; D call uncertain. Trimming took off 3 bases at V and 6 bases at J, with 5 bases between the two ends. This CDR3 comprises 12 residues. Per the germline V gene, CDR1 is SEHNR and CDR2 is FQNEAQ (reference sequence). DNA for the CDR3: TGTGCCAGCAGCTTGTCGTCCGGGGAGCTGTTTTTT. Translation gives CASSLSSGELFF.

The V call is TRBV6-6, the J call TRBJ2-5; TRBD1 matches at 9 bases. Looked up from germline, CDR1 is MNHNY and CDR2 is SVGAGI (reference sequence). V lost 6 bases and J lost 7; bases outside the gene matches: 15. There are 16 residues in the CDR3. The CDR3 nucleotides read TGTGCCAGCAGCACCGCCGACAGGGGGGCGTCGGTGACCCAGTACTTC. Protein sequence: CASSTADRGASVTQYF.

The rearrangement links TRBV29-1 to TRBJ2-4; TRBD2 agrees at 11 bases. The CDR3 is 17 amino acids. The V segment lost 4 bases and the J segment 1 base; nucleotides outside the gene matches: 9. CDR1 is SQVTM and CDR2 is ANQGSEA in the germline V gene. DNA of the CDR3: TGCAGCGTTGTTTGGCTAGCGGGGGGTTGGGCCAAAAACATTCAGTACTTC. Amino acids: CSVVWLAGGWAKNIQYF.

The CDR3 DNA is TGTGCCAGCAGCTCTTCATGGGCGCCGAGCCACGTCGGGGAGCTGTTTTTT. The encoded protein is CASSSSWAPSHVGELFF. This chain connects TRBV11-3 to TRBJ2-2; no reliable D call. This CDR3 is 17 amino acids long. The germline V gene encodes CDR1 SGHNT and CDR2 YENEEA. Trimming shortened V by 4 bases and J by 7 bases, and 22 bases separated the two germline ends.

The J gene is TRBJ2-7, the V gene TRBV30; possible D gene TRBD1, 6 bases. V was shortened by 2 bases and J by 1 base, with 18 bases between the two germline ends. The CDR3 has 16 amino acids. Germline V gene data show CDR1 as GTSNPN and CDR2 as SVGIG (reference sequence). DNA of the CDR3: TGTGCCTGGAGTTCCCCCAGGACAGTTTTATCCTACGAGCAGTACTTC. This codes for CAWSSPRTVLSYEQYF.

The CDR3 reads CASSGGGLDTQYF. As DNA, the CDR3 is TGTGCCAGCAGCGGGGGGGGCTTGGATACGCAGTATTTT. The rearrangement joins TRBV6-4 to TRBJ2-3, with 8 bases lining up with TRBD2. Germline V gives CDR1 MRHNA, CDR2 SNTAGT. There are 13 residues in the CDR3. Germline trimming cut 6 bases from V and 6 bases from J; bases unmatched to any gene: 5.

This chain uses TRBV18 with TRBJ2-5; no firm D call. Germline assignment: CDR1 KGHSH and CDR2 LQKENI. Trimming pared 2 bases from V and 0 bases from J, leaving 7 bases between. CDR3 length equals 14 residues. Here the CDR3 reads CASSPNGNQETQYF. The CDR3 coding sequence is TGTGCCAGCTCACCAAATGGCAACCAAGAGACCCAGTACTTC.

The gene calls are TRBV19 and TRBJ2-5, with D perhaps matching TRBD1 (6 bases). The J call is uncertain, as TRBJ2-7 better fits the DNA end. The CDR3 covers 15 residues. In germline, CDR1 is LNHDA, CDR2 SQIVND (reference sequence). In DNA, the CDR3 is TGTGCCAGTAGTATTCTCGGACAGAACGCCTACGAGCAGTACTTC. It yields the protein CASSILGQNAYEQYF.

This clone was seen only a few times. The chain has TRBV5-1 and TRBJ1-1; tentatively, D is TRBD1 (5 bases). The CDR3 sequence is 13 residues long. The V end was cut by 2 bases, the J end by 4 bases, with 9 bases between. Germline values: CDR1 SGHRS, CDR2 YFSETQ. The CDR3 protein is CASSFETVTEAFF. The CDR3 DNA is TGCGCCAGCAGCTTCGAGACAGTCACTGAAGCTTTCTTT.

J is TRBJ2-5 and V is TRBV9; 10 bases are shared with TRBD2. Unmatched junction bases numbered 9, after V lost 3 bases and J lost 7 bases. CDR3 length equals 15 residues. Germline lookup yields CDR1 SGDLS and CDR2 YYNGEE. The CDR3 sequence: CASSASGLARGTQYF. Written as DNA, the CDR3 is TGTGCCAGCAGCGCCTCGGGACTAGCGCGAGGGACCCAGTACTTC. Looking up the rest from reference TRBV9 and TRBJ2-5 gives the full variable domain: DSGVTQTPKHLITATGQRVTLRCSPRSGDLSVYWYQQSLDQGLQFLIQYYNGEERAKGNILERFSAQQFPDLHSELNLSSLELGDSALYFCASSASGLARGTQYFGPGTRLLVL.